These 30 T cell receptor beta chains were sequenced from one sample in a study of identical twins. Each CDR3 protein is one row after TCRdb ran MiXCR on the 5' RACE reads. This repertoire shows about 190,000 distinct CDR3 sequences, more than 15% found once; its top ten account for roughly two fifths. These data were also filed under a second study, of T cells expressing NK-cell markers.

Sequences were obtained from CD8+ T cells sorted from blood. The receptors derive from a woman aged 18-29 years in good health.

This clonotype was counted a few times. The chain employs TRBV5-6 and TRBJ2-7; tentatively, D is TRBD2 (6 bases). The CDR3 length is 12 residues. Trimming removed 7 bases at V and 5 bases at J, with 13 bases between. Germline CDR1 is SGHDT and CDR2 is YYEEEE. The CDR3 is CASEGTVNEQYF. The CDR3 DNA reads TGTGCCAGCGAAGGGACTGTGAACGAGCAGTACTTC.

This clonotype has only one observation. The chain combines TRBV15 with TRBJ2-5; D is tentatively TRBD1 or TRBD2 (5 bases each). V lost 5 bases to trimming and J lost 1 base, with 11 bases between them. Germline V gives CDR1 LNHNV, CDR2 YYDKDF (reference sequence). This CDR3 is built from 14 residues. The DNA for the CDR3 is TGTGCCACCAGCGGCCGGGACGCCCAAGAGACCCAGTACTTC. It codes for CATSGRDAQETQYF. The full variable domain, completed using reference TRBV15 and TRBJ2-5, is DAMVIQNPRYQVTQFGKPVTLSCSQTLNHNVMYWYQQKSSQAPKLLFHYYDKDFNNEADTPDNFQSRRPNTSFCFLDIRSPGLGDTAMYLCATSGRDAQETQYFGPGTRLLVL.

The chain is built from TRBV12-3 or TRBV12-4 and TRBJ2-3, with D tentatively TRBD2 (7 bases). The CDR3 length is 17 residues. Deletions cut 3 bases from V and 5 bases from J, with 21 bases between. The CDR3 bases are TGTGCCAGCAGTTTGAGGGGAGGGGGGGCCCCGGTAGATACGCAGTATTTT. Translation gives CASSLRGGGAPVDTQYF.

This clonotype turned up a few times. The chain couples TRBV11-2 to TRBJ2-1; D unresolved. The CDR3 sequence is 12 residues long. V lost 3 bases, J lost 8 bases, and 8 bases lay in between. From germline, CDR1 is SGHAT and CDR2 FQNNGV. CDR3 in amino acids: CASSLGSDEQFF. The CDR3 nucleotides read TGTGCCAGCAGCTTGGGTTCTGATGAGCAGTTCTTC. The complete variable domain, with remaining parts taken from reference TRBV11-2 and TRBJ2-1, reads EAGVAQSPRYKIIEKRQSVAFWCNPISGHATLYWYQQILGQGPKLLIQFQNNGVVDDSQLPKDRFSAERLKGVDSTLKIQPAKLEDSAVYLCASSLGSDEQFFGPGTRLTVL.

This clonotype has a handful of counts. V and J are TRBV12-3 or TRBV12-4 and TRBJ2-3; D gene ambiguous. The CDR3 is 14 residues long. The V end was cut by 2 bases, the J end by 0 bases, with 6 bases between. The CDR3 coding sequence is TGTGCCAGCAGTTTATGGGGAAGCACAGATACGCAGTATTTT. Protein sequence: CASSLWGSTDTQYF.

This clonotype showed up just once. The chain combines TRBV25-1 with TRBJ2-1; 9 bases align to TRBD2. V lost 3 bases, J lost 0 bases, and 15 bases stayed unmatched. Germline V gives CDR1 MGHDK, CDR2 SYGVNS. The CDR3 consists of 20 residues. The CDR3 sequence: CASSEPSPGLAWGSYNEQFF. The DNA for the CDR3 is TGTGCCAGCAGTGAGCCTTCACCGGGACTAGCTTGGGGCTCCTACAATGAGCAGTTCTTC.

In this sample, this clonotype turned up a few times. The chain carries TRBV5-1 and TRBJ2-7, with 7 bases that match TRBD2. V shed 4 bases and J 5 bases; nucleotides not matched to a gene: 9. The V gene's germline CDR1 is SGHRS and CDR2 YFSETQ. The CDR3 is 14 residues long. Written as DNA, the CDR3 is TGCGCCAGCAGCCCCATTGGGGGGGTAGACGAGCAGTACTTC. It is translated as CASSPIGGVDEQYF.

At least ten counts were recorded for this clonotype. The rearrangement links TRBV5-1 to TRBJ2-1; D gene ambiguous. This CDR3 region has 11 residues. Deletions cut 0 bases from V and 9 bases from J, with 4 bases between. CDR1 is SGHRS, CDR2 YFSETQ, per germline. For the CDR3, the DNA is TGCGCCAGCAGCTTGGGACTTGAGCAGTTCTTC. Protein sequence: CASSLGLEQFF.

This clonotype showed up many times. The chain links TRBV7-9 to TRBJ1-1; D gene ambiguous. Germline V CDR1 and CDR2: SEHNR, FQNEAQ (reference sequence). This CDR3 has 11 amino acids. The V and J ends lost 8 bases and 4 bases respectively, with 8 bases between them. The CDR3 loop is CASGVGTEAFF. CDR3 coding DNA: TGTGCCAGCGGGGTCGGCACTGAAGCTTTCTTT.

The CDR3 loop reads CASSFLTRAKNIQYF. The CDR3 nucleotides read TGTGCCAGCAGTTTCTTGACTAGAGCCAAAAACATTCAGTACTTC. The chain couples TRBV6-2 or TRBV6-3 to TRBJ2-4; TRBD2 is a possible D gene (6 bases). V gave up 4 bases and J gave up 0 bases, with 10 bases separating them. Germline loops: CDR1 MNHEY, CDR2 SVGEGT. CDR3 length: 15 amino acids.

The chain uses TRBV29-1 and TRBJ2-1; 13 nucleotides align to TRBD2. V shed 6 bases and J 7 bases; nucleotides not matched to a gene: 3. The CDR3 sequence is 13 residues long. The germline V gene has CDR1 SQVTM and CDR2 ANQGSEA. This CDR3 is CSVGLAGVNEQFF. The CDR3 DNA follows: TGCAGCGTCGGACTAGCGGGGGTGAATGAGCAGTTCTTC.

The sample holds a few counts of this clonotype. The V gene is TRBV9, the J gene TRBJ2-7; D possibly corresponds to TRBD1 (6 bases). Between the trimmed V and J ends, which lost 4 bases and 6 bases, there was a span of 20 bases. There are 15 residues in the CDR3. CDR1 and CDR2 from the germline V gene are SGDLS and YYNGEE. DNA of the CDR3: TGTGCCAGCAGCCCCAACCTTGACAGGCAGGTCGAGCAGTACTTC. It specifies CASSPNLDRQVEQYF.

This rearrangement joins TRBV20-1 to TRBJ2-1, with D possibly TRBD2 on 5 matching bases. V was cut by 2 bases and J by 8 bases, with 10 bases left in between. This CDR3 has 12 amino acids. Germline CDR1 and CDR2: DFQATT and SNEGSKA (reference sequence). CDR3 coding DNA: TGCAGTGCTAGATTCAGCGGCGATGAGCAGTTCTTC. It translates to CSARFSGDEQFF.

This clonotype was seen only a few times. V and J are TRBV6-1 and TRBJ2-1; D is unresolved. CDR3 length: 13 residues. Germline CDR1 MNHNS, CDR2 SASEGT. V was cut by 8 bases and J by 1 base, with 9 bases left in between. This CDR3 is CASGPSSYNEQFF. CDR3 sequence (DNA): TGTGCCAGCGGCCCTAGTTCCTACAATGAGCAGTTCTTC.

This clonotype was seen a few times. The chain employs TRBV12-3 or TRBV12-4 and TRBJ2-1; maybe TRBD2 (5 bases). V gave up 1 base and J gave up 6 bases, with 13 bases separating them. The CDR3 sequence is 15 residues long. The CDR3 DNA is TGTGCCAGCAGTTTAGTGGTGGGAGAAGCCAATGAGCAGTTCTTC. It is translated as CASSLVVGEANEQFF.

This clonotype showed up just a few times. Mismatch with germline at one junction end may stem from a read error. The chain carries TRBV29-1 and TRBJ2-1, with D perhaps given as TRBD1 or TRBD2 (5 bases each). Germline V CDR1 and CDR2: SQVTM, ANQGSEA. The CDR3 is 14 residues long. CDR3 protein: CSLERAGRLDEQFF. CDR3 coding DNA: TGCAGCCTTGAGAGGGCAGGGCGGTTGGATGAGCAGTTCTTC.

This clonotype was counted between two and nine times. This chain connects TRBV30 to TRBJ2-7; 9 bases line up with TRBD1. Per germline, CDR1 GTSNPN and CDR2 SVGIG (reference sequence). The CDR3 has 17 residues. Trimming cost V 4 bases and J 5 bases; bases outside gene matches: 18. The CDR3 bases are TGTGCCTGGAACCACAAACCCCGGGACAGGGTCATGCACGAGCAGTACTTC. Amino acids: CAWNHKPRDRVMHEQYF.

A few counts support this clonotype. The CDR3 DNA reads TGTGCCAGCAGTACAGGGATTGAGCAGTTCTTC. Its protein is CASSTGIEQFF. This sequence joins TRBV6-5 and TRBJ2-1; maybe TRBD1 (6 bases). Trimming removed 5 bases from V and 9 bases from J, with 8 bases in between. The CDR3 length is 11 residues. From germline, CDR1 is MNHEY and CDR2 SVGAGI.

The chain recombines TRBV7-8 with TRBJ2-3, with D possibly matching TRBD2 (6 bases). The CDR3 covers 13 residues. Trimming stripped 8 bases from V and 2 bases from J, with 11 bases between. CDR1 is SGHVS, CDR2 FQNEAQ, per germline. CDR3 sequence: CASAGGATDTQYF. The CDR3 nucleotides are TGTGCCAGCGCAGGAGGGGCCACAGATACGCAGTATTTT.

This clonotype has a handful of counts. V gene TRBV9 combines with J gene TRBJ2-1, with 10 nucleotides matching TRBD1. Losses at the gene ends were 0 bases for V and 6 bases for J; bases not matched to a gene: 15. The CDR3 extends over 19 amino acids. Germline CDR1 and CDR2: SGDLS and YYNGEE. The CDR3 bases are TGTGCCAGCAGCGTAGTAGGGACAGGGGCAATAGCGGGAATCAATGAGCAGTTCTTC. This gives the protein CASSVVGTGAIAGINEQFF.

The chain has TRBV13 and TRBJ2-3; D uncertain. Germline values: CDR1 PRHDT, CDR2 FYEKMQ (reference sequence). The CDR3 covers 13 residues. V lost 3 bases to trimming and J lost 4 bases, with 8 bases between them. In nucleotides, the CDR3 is TGTGCCAGCAGCTTTGGGCTCCCAGATACGCAGTATTTT. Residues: CASSFGLPDTQYF. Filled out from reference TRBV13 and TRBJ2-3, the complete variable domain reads AAGVIQSPRHLIKEKRETATLKCYPIPRHDTVYWYQQGPGQDPQFLISFYEKMQSDKGSIPDRFSAQQFSDYHSELNMSSLELGDSALYFCASSFGLPDTQYFGPGTRLTVL.

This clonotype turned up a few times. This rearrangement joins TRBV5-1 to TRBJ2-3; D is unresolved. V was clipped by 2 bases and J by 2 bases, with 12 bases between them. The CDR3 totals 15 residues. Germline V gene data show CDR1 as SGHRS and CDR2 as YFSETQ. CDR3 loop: CASSFGPRSTDTQYF. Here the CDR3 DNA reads TGCGCCAGCAGCTTTGGACCGCGATCCACAGATACGCAGTATTTT.

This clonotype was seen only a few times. CDR3 in amino acids: CASSFALYAGELFF. The DNA for the CDR3 is TGTGCCAGCAGTTTCGCCCTGTACGCCGGGGAGCTGTTTTTT. This chain uses TRBV12-3 or TRBV12-4 with TRBJ2-2, with no clear D. The CDR3 runs 14 residues. The V end was cut by 3 bases, the J end by 6 bases, with 11 bases between.

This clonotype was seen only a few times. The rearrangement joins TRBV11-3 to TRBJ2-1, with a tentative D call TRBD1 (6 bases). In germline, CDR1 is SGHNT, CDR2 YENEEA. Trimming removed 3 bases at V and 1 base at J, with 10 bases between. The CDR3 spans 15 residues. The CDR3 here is CASSLVDSSYNEQFF. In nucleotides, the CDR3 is TGTGCCAGCAGCTTGGTGGACAGTTCCTACAATGAGCAGTTCTTC. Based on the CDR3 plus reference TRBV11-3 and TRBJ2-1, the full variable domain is EAGVVQSPRYKIIEKKQPVAFWCNPISGHNTLYWYLQNLGQGPELLIRYENEEAVDDSQLPKDRFSAERLKGVDSTLKIQPAELGDSAVYLCASSLVDSSYNEQFFGPGTRLTVL.

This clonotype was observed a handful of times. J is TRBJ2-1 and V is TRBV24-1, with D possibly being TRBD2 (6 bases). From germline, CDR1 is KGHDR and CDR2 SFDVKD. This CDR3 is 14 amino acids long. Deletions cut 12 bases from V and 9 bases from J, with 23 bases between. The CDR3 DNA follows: TGTGCCCCAGCACAGCGGGTCCTCCTTGGTGAGCAGTTCTTC. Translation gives CAPAQRVLLGEQFF.

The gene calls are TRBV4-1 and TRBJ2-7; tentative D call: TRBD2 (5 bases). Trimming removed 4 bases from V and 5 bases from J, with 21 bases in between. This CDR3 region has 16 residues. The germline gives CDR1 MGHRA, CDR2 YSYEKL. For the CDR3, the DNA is TGCGCCAGCAGCCCCCACGGACTCGGCGTGGGCCACGAGCAGTACTTC. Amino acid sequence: CASSPHGLGVGHEQYF.

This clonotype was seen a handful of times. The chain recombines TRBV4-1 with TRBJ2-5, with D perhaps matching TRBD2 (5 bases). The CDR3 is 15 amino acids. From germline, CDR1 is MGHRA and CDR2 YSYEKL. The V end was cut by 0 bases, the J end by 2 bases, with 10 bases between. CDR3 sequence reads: CASSQDPGEQETQYF. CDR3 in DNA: TGCGCCAGCAGCCAAGATCCCGGGGAACAAGAGACCCAGTACTTC.

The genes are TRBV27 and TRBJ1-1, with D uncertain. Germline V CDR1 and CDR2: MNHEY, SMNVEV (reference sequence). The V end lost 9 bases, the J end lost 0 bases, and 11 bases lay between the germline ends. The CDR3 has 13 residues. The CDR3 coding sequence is TGTGCCAGTTTTAACAATCTGAACACTGAAGCTTTCTTT. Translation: CASFNNLNTEAFF.

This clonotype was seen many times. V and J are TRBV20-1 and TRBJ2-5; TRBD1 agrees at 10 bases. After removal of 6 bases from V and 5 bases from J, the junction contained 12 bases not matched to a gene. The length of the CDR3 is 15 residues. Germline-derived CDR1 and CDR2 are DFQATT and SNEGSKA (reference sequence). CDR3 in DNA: TGCAGTGCAACCTCGGGGACAGGGGATGCGGAGACCCAGTACTTC. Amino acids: CSATSGTGDAETQYF.

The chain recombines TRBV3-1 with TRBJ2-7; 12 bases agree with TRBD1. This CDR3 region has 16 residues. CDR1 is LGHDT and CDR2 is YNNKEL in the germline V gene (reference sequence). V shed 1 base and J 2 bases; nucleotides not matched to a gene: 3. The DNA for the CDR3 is TGTGCCAGCAGCCAAGTGGGACAGGGGGCTCCCTACGAGCAGTACTTC. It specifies CASSQVGQGAPYEQYF.